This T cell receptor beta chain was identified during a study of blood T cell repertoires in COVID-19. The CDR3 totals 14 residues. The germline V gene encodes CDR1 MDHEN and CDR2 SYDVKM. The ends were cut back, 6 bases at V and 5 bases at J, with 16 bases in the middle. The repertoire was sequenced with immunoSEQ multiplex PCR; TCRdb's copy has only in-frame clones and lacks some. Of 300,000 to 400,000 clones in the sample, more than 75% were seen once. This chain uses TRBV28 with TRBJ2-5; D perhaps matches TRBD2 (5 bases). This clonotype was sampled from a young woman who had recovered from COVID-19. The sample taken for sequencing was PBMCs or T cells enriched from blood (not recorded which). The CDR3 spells CASSHASGRETQYF. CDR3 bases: TGTGCCAGCAGCCACGCCAGCGGCAGGGAGACCCAGTACTTC. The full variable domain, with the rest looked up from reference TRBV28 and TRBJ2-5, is DVKVTQSSRYLVKRTGEKVFLECVQDMDHENMFWYRQDPGLGLRLIYFSYDVKMKEKGDIPEGYSVSREKKERFSLILESASTNQTSMYLCASSHASGRETQYFGPGTRLLVL.